The 17 T cell receptor beta chains below come from one sample, sequenced in a study of cytomegalovirus exposure and HLA in healthy donors. PCR involved 60 Vbeta and 13 Jbeta primers. Sequenced by immunoSEQ multiplex PCR; TCRdb stores in-frame clones only, minus some. The sample includes around 64,000 clones, less than 80% seen only once; the top ten take approximately 3%. Sequencing input: PBMCs. The receptors here all came from a woman aged 45 to 65 in good health and CMV-seronegative.

At least ten counts were recorded for this clone. The chain carries TRBV5-4 and TRBJ1-4; TRBD1 matches 7 bases. Germline assignment: CDR1 SGHNT and CDR2 YYREEE (reference sequence). J lost 3 bases, V lost 4 bases, and 6 bases had no gene match. The CDR3 contains 15 residues. CDR3: CASSPTGVSNEKLFF. CDR3 bases: TGTGCCAGCAGCCCCACAGGGGTATCTAATGAAAAACTGTTTTTT.

The rearrangement joins TRBV7-2 to TRBJ1-1; TRBD1 aligns across 7 bases. Germline V gives CDR1 SGHTA, CDR2 FQGNSA. The CDR3 runs to 15 residues. V was pared by 5 bases and J by 1 base, with 7 bases of the junction left unmatched. The CDR3 region is CASSLRTGENTEAFF. Here the CDR3 DNA reads TGTGCCAGCAGCCTGAGGACAGGCGAGAACACTGAAGCTTTCTTT.

This clone was found a few times. The chain uses TRBV7-3 and TRBJ1-2, with 10 bases matching TRBD1. V was pared by 1 base and J by 7 bases, with 9 bases of the junction left unmatched. The CDR3 has 16 residues. Germline CDR1 and CDR2: SGHTA and FQGTGA. CDR3 protein: CASSLRGTGDGGGYTF. For the CDR3, the DNA is TGTGCCAGCAGCTTAAGGGGGACAGGGGATGGGGGTGGCTACACCTTC. The full variable domain, rest sourced from reference TRBV7-3 and TRBJ1-2, is GAGVSQTPSNKVTEKGKYVELRCDPISGHTALYWYRQSLGQGPEFLIYFQGTGAADDSGLPNDRFFAVRPEGSVSTLKIQRTERGDSAVYLCASSLRGTGDGGGYTFGSGTRLTVV.

This clone showed up just a few times. V usage is TRBV5-1 and J usage is TRBJ2-7, with 12 bases aligning to TRBD2. CDR3 length equals 16 residues. Germline V gene sequence: CDR1 SGHRS, CDR2 YFSETQ. After removal of 7 bases from V and 4 bases from J, the junction contained 12 bases not matched to a gene. The CDR3 DNA reads TGCGCCAGCGGTCGGGGACTAGCGGGTTACGATTACGAGCAGTACTTC. Translated: CASGRGLAGYDYEQYF.

This clone is categorized as medium-sized. This chain uses TRBV4-1 with TRBJ1-4, with D tentatively TRBD1 (6 bases). The CDR3 runs 16 residues. The V gene lost 4 bases and the J gene lost 4 bases, with 16 bases spanning the gap. Germline CDR1 and CDR2: MGHRA and YSYEKL. In DNA, the CDR3 is TGCGCCAGCAGCCTCTTACATACAGGGTTTAATGAAAAACTGTTTTTT. Protein product: CASSLLHTGFNEKLFF.

This chain connects TRBV19 to TRBJ1-2, with 11 bases identical to TRBD1. The CDR3 is 14 amino acids. The germline CDR1 and CDR2 sequences are LNHDA and SQIVND (reference sequence). Trimming at V came to 5 bases and at J to 7 bases, leaving 6 bases not matched to a gene. As DNA, the CDR3 is TGTGCCAGTAGTTCGGACAGGGGGCGCGGTGGCTACACCTTC. Protein sequence: CASSSDRGRGGYTF. The whole variable domain, remainder taken from reference TRBV19 and TRBJ1-2, is DGGITQSPKYLFRKEGQNVTLSCEQNLNHDAMYWYRQDPGQGLRLIYYSQIVNDFQKGDIAEGYSVSREKKESFPLTVTSAQKNPTAFYLCASSSDRGRGGYTFGSGTRLTVV.

The CDR3 nucleotides read TGTGCCAGCAGTTCGGACAGGGCCGGAGCAGATACGCAGTATTTT. Amino acid sequence: CASSSDRAGADTQYF. The chain has TRBV28 and TRBJ2-3, with TRBD1 identical over 8 bases. The ends lost 4 bases at V and 4 bases at J; junction bases unmatched: 7. Germline values: CDR1 MDHEN, CDR2 SYDVKM. This CDR3 is built from 15 residues.

This clone appeared once. The chain has TRBV11-2 and TRBJ2-1, with 9 bases identical to TRBD2. The germline CDR1 and CDR2 sequences are SGHAT and FQNNGV. The ends lost 6 bases at V and 7 bases at J; junction bases unmatched: 7. The CDR3 contains 14 residues. The CDR3 DNA reads as TGTGCCAGCAGTGGTCTAGCGGGGTGGAATGAGCAGTTCTTC. It codes for CASSGLAGWNEQFF.

The chain combines TRBV4-3 with TRBJ2-3; maybe TRBD1 (5 bases). V dropped 4 bases and J dropped 4 bases, with 15 bases sitting between them. CDR3 size: 15 residues. Germline V gene lookup returns CDR1 LGHNA and CDR2 YSLEER. The CDR3 here is CASSPGHPGPDTQYF. The CDR3 nucleotides are TGCGCCAGCAGCCCCGGACACCCCGGCCCAGATACGCAGTATTTT.

The V call is TRBV2, the J call TRBJ1-2, with 10 bases aligning to TRBD1. V gave up 11 bases and J gave up 8 bases; unmatched junction bases: 8. This CDR3 comprises 12 residues. Germline V gene sequence: CDR1 SNHLY, CDR2 FYNNEI. The CDR3 sequence is CAGSSGQGGYTF. DNA of the CDR3: TGTGCCGGATCGTCGGGACAGGGGGGCTACACCTTC.

The V gene is TRBV7-9, the J gene TRBJ1-5; 7 bases line up with TRBD1. CDR1 and CDR2 (germline): SEHNR, FQNEAQ (reference sequence). The CDR3 is 13 amino acids. With V trimmed by 9 bases and J by 2 bases, 4 bases remained unmatched. CDR3 amino acids: CASAGTGNQPQHF. The CDR3 DNA follows: TGTGCCAGTGCCGGGACAGGCAATCAGCCCCAGCATTTT.

V usage is TRBV6-5 and J usage is TRBJ1-6; D uncertain. This CDR3 is built from 14 residues. V was pared by 7 bases and J by 10 bases, with 17 bases between. Per the germline V gene, CDR1 is MNHEY and CDR2 is SVGAGI. The CDR3 here is CASTTWGGLSPLHF. The CDR3 DNA reads TGTGCCAGCACCACTTGGGGAGGTCTGTCACCCCTCCACTTT.

The rearrangement links TRBV25-1 to TRBJ1-6, with D maybe TRBD1 (5 bases). The CDR3 runs 15 residues. Trimming left V 8 bases short and J 0 bases short, with 11 bases between. CDR1 and CDR2 from the germline V gene are MGHDK and SYGVNS. This CDR3 reads CASSRQSSYNSPLHF. DNA for the CDR3: TGTGCCAGCTCCAGACAGAGCTCCTATAATTCACCCCTCCACTTT.

The rearrangement uses TRBV7-8 and TRBJ1-1; no definite D call. Germline CDR1 is SGHVS and CDR2 is FQNEAQ. The ends were cut back, 3 bases at V and 1 base at J, with 9 bases in the middle. CDR3 length equals 14 residues. DNA for the CDR3: TGTGCCAGCAGCTTTCAGAACCCGAACACTGAAGCTTTCTTT. This gives the protein CASSFQNPNTEAFF.

This sequence joins TRBV29-1 and TRBJ2-1; the D gene is possibly TRBD1 (5 bases). This CDR3 has 17 residues. Germline values: CDR1 SQVTM, CDR2 ANQGSEA. V lost 0 bases to trimming and J lost 1 base, with 16 bases between them. The CDR3 coding sequence is TGCAGCGTTGAAGATCTCGTGGGGCTTGGGTCCTACAATGAGCAGTTCTTC. It encodes CSVEDLVGLGSYNEQFF.

The genes are TRBV7-6 and TRBJ2-5; 10 bases are a match to TRBD2. J was trimmed by 3 bases and V by 5 bases; bases with no gene match: 12. The CDR3 has 17 amino acids. Germline loops: CDR1 SGHVS, CDR2 FNYEAQ. The CDR3 DNA sequence: TGTGCCAGCAGCGGATTCCTTAGCGGACTAGCGGAAGAGACCCAGTACTTC. This sequence encodes CASSGFLSGLAEETQYF.

This clone was found once. The chain links TRBV28 to TRBJ1-4; perhaps TRBD1 as D (5 bases). Germline V CDR1 and CDR2: MDHEN, SYDVKM. The CDR3 consists of 15 residues. The V end was cut by 5 bases, the J end by 0 bases, with 10 bases between. The DNA of the CDR3 is TGTGCCAGCAGTACTCCGGGGGCAACTAATGAAAAACTGTTTTTT. Translating it yields CASSTPGATNEKLFF.